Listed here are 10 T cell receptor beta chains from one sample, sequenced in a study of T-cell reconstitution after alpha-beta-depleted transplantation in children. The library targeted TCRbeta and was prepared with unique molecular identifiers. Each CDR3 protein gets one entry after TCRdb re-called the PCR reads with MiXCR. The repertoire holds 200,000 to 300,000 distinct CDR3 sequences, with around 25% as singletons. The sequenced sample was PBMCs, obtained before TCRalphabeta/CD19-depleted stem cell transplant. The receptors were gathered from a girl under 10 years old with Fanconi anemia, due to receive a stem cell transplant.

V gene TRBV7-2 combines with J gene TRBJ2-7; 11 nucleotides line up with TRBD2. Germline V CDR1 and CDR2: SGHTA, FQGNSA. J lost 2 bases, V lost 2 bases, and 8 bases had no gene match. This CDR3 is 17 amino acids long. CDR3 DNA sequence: TGTGCCAGCAGCTTAACTAGCGGGAGTACGATCCCCTACGAGCAGTACTTC. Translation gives CASSLTSGSTIPYEQYF.

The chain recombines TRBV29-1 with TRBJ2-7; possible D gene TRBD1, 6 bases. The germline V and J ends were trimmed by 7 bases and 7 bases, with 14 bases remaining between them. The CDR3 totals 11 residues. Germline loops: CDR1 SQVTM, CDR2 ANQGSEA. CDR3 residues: CSALLDREQYF. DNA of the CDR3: TGCAGCGCTTTACTAGACAGGGAGCAGTACTTC.

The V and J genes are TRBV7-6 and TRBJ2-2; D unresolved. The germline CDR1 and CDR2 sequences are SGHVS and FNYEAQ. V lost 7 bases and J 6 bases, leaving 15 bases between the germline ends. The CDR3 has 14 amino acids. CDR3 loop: CASKKIQTAGELFF. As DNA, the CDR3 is TGTGCCAGCAAAAAAATTCAAACAGCCGGGGAGCTGTTTTTT.

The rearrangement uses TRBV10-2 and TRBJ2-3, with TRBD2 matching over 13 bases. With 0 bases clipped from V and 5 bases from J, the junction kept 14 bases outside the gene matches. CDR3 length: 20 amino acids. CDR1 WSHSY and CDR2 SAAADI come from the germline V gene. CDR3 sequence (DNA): TGCGCCAGCAGTGAGTCATTACTAGCGGGAGGGTCAACGAATGGAGATACGCAGTATTTT. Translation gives CASSESLLAGGSTNGDTQYF.

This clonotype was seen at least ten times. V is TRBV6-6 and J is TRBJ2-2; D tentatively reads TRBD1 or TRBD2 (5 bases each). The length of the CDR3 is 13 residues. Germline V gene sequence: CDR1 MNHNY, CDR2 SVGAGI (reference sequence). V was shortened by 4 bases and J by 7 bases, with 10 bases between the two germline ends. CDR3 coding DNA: TGTGCCAGCAGTTCCAGGGCGGGCGGGGAGCTGTTTTTT. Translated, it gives CASSSRAGGELFF.

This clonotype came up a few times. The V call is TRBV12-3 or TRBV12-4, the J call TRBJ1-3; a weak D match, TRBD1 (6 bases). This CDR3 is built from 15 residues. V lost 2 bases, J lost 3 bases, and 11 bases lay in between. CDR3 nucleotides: TGTGCCAGCAGTTTAAGGGGGGCCGATGGAAACACCATATATTTT. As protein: CASSLRGADGNTIYF.

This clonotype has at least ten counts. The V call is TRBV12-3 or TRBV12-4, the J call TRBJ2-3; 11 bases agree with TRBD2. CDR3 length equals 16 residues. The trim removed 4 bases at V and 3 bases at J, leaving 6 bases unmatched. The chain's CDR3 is CASSSQLAGVTDTQYF. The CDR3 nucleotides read TGTGCCAGCAGTTCCCAACTAGCGGGAGTTACAGATACGCAGTATTTT.

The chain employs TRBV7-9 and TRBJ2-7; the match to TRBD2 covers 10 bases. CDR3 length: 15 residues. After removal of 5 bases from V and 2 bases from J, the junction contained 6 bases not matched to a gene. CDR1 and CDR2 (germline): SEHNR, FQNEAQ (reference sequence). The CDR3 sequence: CASSPLAGAPYEQYF. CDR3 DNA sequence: TGTGCCAGCAGCCCTCTAGCGGGGGCCCCCTACGAGCAGTACTTC.

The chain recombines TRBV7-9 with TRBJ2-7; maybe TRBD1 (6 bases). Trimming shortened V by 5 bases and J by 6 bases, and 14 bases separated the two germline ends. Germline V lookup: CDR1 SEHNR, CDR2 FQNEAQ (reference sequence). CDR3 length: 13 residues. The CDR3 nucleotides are TGTGCCAGCAGCGACCGGGACATAAGCGAGCAGTACTTC. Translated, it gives CASSDRDISEQYF.

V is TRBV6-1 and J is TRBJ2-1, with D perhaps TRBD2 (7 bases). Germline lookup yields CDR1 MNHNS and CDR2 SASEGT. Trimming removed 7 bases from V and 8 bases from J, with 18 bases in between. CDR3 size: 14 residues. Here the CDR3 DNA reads TGTGCCAGCAATCCCTTAGGGGGGGCTGATGAGCAGTTCTTC. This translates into CASNPLGGADEQFF.